This TCR beta chain originates from a study of CD8 T cells in ankylosing spondylitis. Whole-study results and caveats: Disease-linked clones reportedly showed significant enrichment in matched ankylosing spondylitis synovial fluid. Seemingly distinctive of ankylosing spondylitis blood was a TCR beta motif formed by eight highly homologous variants.

Each TCR beta library was made by quantitative 5'-RACE that incorporated molecular barcodes. TCRdb ran MiXCR on the 5' RACE reads and lists one entry per CDR3 protein. This table holds approximately 140,000 distinct CDR3 sequences, around two fifths found once. On this clonotype: Its cognate antigen is unknown.

Sequencing input: synovial fluid, either unsorted or a sorted T cell fraction (not recorded which). The source of this sequence is a male donor with ankylosing spondylitis.

The CDR3 nucleotides read TGCAGTGGGAAGACTAGCGGGGACTACAATGAGCAGTTCTTC. Protein product: CSGKTSGDYNEQFF. The J gene is TRBJ2-1, the V gene TRBV20-1; 11 nucleotides align to TRBD2. Germline V gene lookup returns CDR1 DFQATT and CDR2 SNEGSKA (reference sequence). The CDR3 has 14 residues. The ends lost 7 bases at V and 3 bases at J; junction bases unmatched: 5.